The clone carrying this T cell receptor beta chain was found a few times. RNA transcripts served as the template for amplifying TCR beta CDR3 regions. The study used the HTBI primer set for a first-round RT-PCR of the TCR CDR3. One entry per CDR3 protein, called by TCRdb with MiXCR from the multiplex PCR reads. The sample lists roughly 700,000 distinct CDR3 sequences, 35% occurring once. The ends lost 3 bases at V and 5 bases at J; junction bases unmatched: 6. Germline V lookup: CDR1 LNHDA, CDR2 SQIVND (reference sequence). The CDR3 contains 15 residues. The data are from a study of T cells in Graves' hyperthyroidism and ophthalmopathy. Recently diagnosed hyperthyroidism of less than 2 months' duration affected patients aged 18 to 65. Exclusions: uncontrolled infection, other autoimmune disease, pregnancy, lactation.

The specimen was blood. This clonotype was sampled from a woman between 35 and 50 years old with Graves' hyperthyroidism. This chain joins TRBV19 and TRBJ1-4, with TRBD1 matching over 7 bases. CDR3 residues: CASSINRGPNEKLFF. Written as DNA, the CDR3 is TGTGCCAGTAGTATCAACAGGGGACCAAATGAAAAACTGTTTTTT.